These 30 T cell receptor beta chains originate from one sample sequenced in a study of blood T cell repertoires in COVID-19. Here immunoSEQ multiplex PCR was the method, and the copy in TCRdb shows in-frame clones only, minus some. The profile covers approximately 320,000 clones, with over 80% appearing a single time and 8.9% taken by the ten largest. Sequenced sample: PBMCs or T cells enriched from blood (not recorded which). These receptors all stem from a woman younger than 35 who had recovered from COVID-19.

The CDR3 nucleotides are TGCGCCAGCAGCCAAGATTACTACAGCGGGGGTCCAACCTACGAGCAGTACTTC. Translated, it gives CASSQDYYSGGPTYEQYF. The chain combines TRBV4-3 with TRBJ2-7; 8 bases align to TRBD2. Germline CDR1 and CDR2: LGHNA and YSLEER. Trimming removed 0 bases from V and 2 bases from J; junction bases left unmatched: 12. CDR3 length: 18 residues.

This rearrangement joins TRBV9 to TRBJ1-1; the match to TRBD1 covers 8 bases. CDR1 SGDLS and CDR2 YYNGEE come from the germline V gene. The CDR3 length is 18 residues. V was clipped by 0 bases and J by 4 bases; unmatched bases: 14. CDR3 bases: TGTGCCAGCAGCGTAGATTCTGGACAGGGTGGACGTGGCACTGAAGCTTTCTTT. Translation gives CASSVDSGQGGRGTEAFF.

The chain couples TRBV9 to TRBJ1-3; no firm D call. Germline V lookup: CDR1 SGDLS, CDR2 YYNGEE. The CDR3 has 17 residues. V was clipped by 0 bases and J by 0 bases, with 13 bases between them. This chain's CDR3 is CASSVESEGFSGNTIYF. The CDR3 nucleotides are TGTGCCAGCAGCGTAGAATCGGAGGGATTCTCTGGAAACACCATATATTTT.

J is TRBJ2-7 and V is TRBV15; tentative D call: TRBD2 (6 bases). The CDR3 runs 14 residues. Germline CDR1 is LNHNV and CDR2 is YYDKDF (reference sequence). Trimming left V 8 bases short and J 5 bases short, with 19 bases between. CDR3 DNA: TGTGCCACCCACGACGGGGGAGTGCGCCACGAGCAGTACTTC. It translates to CATHDGGVRHEQYF.

The chain employs TRBV28 and TRBJ1-2, with D perhaps TRBD1 (6 bases). Trimming took off 2 bases at V and 4 bases at J, with 11 bases between the two ends. This CDR3 comprises 14 residues. Germline loops: CDR1 MDHEN, CDR2 SYDVKM. Written as DNA, the CDR3 is TGTGCCAGCAGTTTAACAGGGCGAGGCTATGGCTACACCTTC. It specifies CASSLTGRGYGYTF.

The rearrangement links TRBV28 to TRBJ1-1; 7 bases line up with TRBD1. Germline V CDR1 and CDR2: MDHEN, SYDVKM. This CDR3 is 15 amino acids long. V gave up 6 bases and J gave up 5 bases; unmatched junction bases: 12. CDR3 sequence reads: CASRVNRGGRTEAFF. The DNA of the CDR3 is TGTGCCAGCAGAGTCAACAGGGGAGGACGTACTGAAGCTTTCTTT.

This clone appeared a few times. The rearrangement uses TRBV5-1 and TRBJ2-3, with 10 bases fitting TRBD2. There are 16 residues in the CDR3. V dropped 0 bases and J dropped 2; count of bases not matched to a gene: 3. Germline CDR1 reads SGHRS; CDR2 reads YFSETQ. The CDR3 region has the DNA TGCGCCAGCAGCTTGGGACTAGCGGGCTACACAGATACGCAGTATTTT. This codes for CASSLGLAGYTDTQYF. Variable domain in full (rest from reference TRBV5-1 and TRBJ2-3): KAGVTQTPRYLIKTRGQQVTLSCSPISGHRSVSWYQQTPGQGLQFLFEYFSETQRNKGNFPGRFSGRQFSNSRSEMNVSTLELGDSALYLCASSLGLAGYTDTQYFGPGTRLTVL.

This clone was detected a few times. The V call is TRBV5-4, the J call TRBJ2-7; weak D call: TRBD2 (6 bases). The CDR3 sequence is 14 residues long. CDR1 SGHNT and CDR2 YYREEE come from the germline V gene (reference sequence). V gave up 0 bases and J gave up 2 bases, with 9 bases separating them. DNA for the CDR3: TGTGCCAGCAGCTTGGATGCGGGGACCTACGAGCAGTACTTC. Protein: CASSLDAGTYEQYF. Full variable domain (outside the CDR3, taken from reference TRBV5-4 and TRBJ2-7): ETGVTQSPTHLIKTRGQQVTLRCSSQSGHNTVSWYQQALGQGPQFIFQYYREEENGRGNFPPRFSGLQFPNYSSELNVNALELDDSALYLCASSLDAGTYEQYFGPGTRLTVT.

This chain uses TRBV28 with TRBJ1-2; no clear D. The V end was cut by 6 bases, the J end by 6 bases, with 14 bases between. The CDR3 sequence is 13 residues long. Germline loops: CDR1 MDHEN, CDR2 SYDVKM. The CDR3 protein is CASSPRVRNGYTF. The CDR3 DNA sequence: TGTGCCAGCAGCCCCCGGGTTCGAAATGGCTACACCTTC.

This chain connects TRBV2 to TRBJ1-1, with D perhaps TRBD1 (5 bases). Trimming pared 6 bases from V and 5 bases from J, leaving 10 bases between. The CDR3 has 12 residues. Germline V lookup: CDR1 SNHLY, CDR2 FYNNEI. The CDR3 is CASRTEGTEAFF. CDR3 DNA: TGTGCCAGCAGAACGGAGGGGACTGAAGCTTTCTTT.

The chain employs TRBV3-1 (or the pseudogene TRBV3-2) and TRBJ1-2; no reliable D call. The CDR3 runs 11 residues. CDR1 LGHDT and CDR2 YNNKEL come from the germline V gene (reference sequence). V was shortened by 2 bases and J by 10 bases, with 8 bases between the two germline ends. The CDR3 nucleotides read TGTGCCAGCAGCCAAAAGCTGGTCTACACCTTC. It is translated as CASSQKLVYTF.

The CDR3 spells CSASRGGETGELFF. DNA of the CDR3: TGCAGTGCTAGTAGAGGGGGCGAAACCGGGGAGCTGTTTTTT. The chain is built from TRBV20-1 and TRBJ2-2; 7 bases are a match to TRBD1. Germline V gene lookup returns CDR1 DFQATT and CDR2 SNEGSKA (reference sequence). The length of the CDR3 is 14 residues. V lost 3 bases, J lost 5 bases, and 6 bases stayed unmatched.

The V gene is TRBV5-5, the J gene TRBJ1-1; possibly TRBD1 for D (5 bases). The CDR3 covers 14 residues. Trimming cost V 2 bases and J 4 bases, with 12 bases left between them. CDR1 and CDR2 from the germline V gene are SGHKS and YYEKEE (reference sequence). The chain's CDR3 is CASSFKGLGTEAFF. CDR3 nucleotide sequence: TGTGCCAGCAGCTTTAAGGGGTTGGGCACTGAAGCTTTCTTT.

The chain carries TRBV11-2 and TRBJ1-4; unclear D gene. Germline V gene lookup returns CDR1 SGHAT and CDR2 FQNNGV. This CDR3 contains 14 residues. V was pared by 5 bases and J by 8 bases, with 15 bases between. The CDR3 here is CASSPPEYREKLFF. The CDR3 DNA follows: TGTGCCAGCAGCCCCCCCGAGTACCGAGAAAAACTGTTTTTT. The variable domain in full, completed from reference TRBV11-2 and TRBJ1-4, reads EAGVAQSPRYKIIEKRQSVAFWCNPISGHATLYWYQQILGQGPKLLIQFQNNGVVDDSQLPKDRFSAERLKGVDSTLKIQPAKLEDSAVYLCASSPPEYREKLFFGSGTQLSVL.

The genes are TRBV3-1 (or the pseudogene TRBV3-2) and TRBJ1-1; no clear D gene. The V end lost 1 base, the J end lost 1 base, and 7 bases lay between the germline ends. Germline-derived CDR1 and CDR2 are LGHDT and YNNKEL (reference sequence). There are 14 residues in the CDR3. The CDR3 region is CASSQGHRNTEAFF. The CDR3 nucleotides are TGTGCCAGCAGCCAAGGGCACCGGAACACTGAAGCTTTCTTT.

The rearrangement links TRBV5-4 to TRBJ1-1, with a weak D call TRBD1 (6 bases). Germline-derived CDR1 and CDR2 are SGHNT and YYREEE (reference sequence). V was trimmed by 1 base and J by 6 bases, leaving 16 bases between them. The CDR3 length is 15 residues. CDR3 in amino acids: CASSLRQGPGAEAFF. The CDR3 nucleotides are TGTGCCAGCAGCTTGCGGCAGGGGCCTGGGGCTGAAGCTTTCTTT.

V and J are TRBV7-9 and TRBJ1-2, with D unclear. From germline, CDR1 is SEHNR and CDR2 FQNEAQ (reference sequence). Trimming took off 2 bases at V and 4 bases at J, with 14 bases between the two ends. The CDR3 is made up of 15 amino acids. The CDR3, as DNA: TGTGCCAGCAGCTTAAACAGCAACGGCTTCTATGGCTACACCTTC. Protein: CASSLNSNGFYGYTF.

V is TRBV15 and J is TRBJ1-5; maybe TRBD1 (6 bases). The germline CDR1 and CDR2 sequences are LNHNV and YYDKDF (reference sequence). The ends were cut back, 2 bases at V and 2 bases at J, with 13 bases in the middle. The CDR3 runs to 16 residues. CDR3 DNA: TGTGCCACCAGCAGACGGGGGGGCGTCGGCAATCAGCCCCAGCATTTT. This codes for CATSRRGGVGNQPQHF.

This chain joins TRBV28 and TRBJ1-2; D uncertain. The CDR3 has 15 amino acids. V shed 5 bases and J shed 2 bases, with 15 bases lying between them. Germline values: CDR1 MDHEN, CDR2 SYDVKM. The CDR3 loop is CASSPHSPNNYGYTF. The CDR3 nucleotides are TGTGCCAGCAGTCCCCACTCGCCTAACAACTATGGCTACACCTTC.

The chain recombines TRBV2 with TRBJ1-2, with a weak D call TRBD1 (6 bases). In germline, CDR1 is SNHLY, CDR2 FYNNEI. The CDR3 loop spans 13 amino acids. Trimming pared 6 bases from V and 8 bases from J, leaving 16 bases between. The CDR3, as DNA: TGTGCCAGCAGCCTAACCGGGACATTCGGCTACACCTTC. Residues: CASSLTGTFGYTF.

The rearrangement joins TRBV30 to TRBJ1-2; D call uncertain. The CDR3 extends over 13 amino acids. CDR1 and CDR2 from the germline V gene are GTSNPN and SVGIG (reference sequence). The V gene lost 3 bases and the J gene lost 5 bases, with 13 bases spanning the gap. Here the CDR3 reads CAWRVREGYGYTF. The CDR3 DNA reads TGTGCCTGGAGGGTGCGGGAGGGTTATGGCTACACCTTC.

CDR3 DNA: TGTGCCAGCAGCGCCGACTCGAACACTGAAGCTTTCTTT. This gives the protein CASSADSNTEAFF. J is TRBJ1-1 and V is TRBV7-6; D is ambiguous. Germline V CDR1 and CDR2: SGHVS, FNYEAQ. The CDR3 loop spans 13 amino acids. The ends were cut back, 5 bases at V and 1 base at J, with 8 bases in the middle.

The chain links TRBV14 to TRBJ2-7; D remains ambiguous. Germline loops: CDR1 SGHDN, CDR2 FVKESK. The CDR3 length is 13 residues. V was clipped by 1 base and J by 1 base, with 5 bases between them. CDR3 nucleotide sequence: TGTGCCAGCAGCCAAGGCAGATCCTACGAGCAGTACTTC. Its protein product is CASSQGRSYEQYF. Filled out from reference TRBV14 and TRBJ2-7, the complete variable domain reads EAGVTQFPSHSVIEKGQTVTLRCDPISGHDNLYWYRRVMGKEIKFLLHFVKESKQDESGMPNNRFLAERTGGTYSTLKVQPAELEDSGVYFCASSQGRSYEQYFGPGTRLTVT.

This clone was observed a single time. This chain links TRBV11-2 with TRBJ2-7; tentative D call: TRBD1 (5 bases). The V gene's germline CDR1 is SGHAT and CDR2 FQNNGV. The CDR3 loop spans 14 amino acids. V was pared by 5 bases and J by 1 base, with 12 bases between. CDR3: CASSATASSYEQYF. The CDR3 nucleotides are TGTGCCAGCAGCGCGACAGCTTCTTCCTACGAGCAGTACTTC.

The chain combines TRBV7-2 with TRBJ1-5; D might be TRBD1 (6 bases). The CDR3 runs to 16 residues. CDR1 is SGHTA, CDR2 FQGNSA, per germline. Trimming removed 2 bases at V and 6 bases at J, with 17 bases between. The CDR3 nucleotides are TGTGCCAGCAGCTTAAAATCTGGGACAAGTCGTCAGCCCCAGCATTTT. Its protein is CASSLKSGTSRQPQHF.

The J gene is TRBJ2-7, the V gene TRBV5-4, with D perhaps TRBD2 (6 bases). The germline CDR1 and CDR2 sequences are SGHNT and YYREEE (reference sequence). The germline V and J ends were trimmed by 3 bases and 2 bases, with 15 bases remaining between them. The CDR3 extends over 15 amino acids. The CDR3 sequence is CASSSRSGPTYEQYF. The DNA for the CDR3 is TGTGCCAGCAGCTCAAGAAGCGGGCCTACCTACGAGCAGTACTTC. The full variable domain, with the rest looked up from reference TRBV5-4 and TRBJ2-7, is ETGVTQSPTHLIKTRGQQVTLRCSSQSGHNTVSWYQQALGQGPQFIFQYYREEENGRGNFPPRFSGLQFPNYSSELNVNALELDDSALYLCASSSRSGPTYEQYFGPGTRLTVT.

The chain has TRBV5-4 and TRBJ2-7, with a weak D call TRBD1 (7 bases). The CDR3 extends over 15 amino acids. Germline assignment: CDR1 SGHNT and CDR2 YYREEE (reference sequence). Trimming took off 4 bases at V and 1 base at J, with 15 bases between the two ends. The chain's CDR3 is CASSLGGTASYEQYF. The CDR3 DNA reads TGTGCCAGCAGCCTGGGCGGGACAGCTTCCTACGAGCAGTACTTC.

The gene calls are TRBV6-1 and TRBJ1-1, with a possible D match to TRBD1 (5 bases). The V and J ends lost 0 bases and 5 bases respectively, with 13 bases between them. CDR3 size: 15 residues. Germline V CDR1 and CDR2: MNHNS, SASEGT. The CDR3 loop is CASSEAWQGMTEAFF. CDR3 in DNA: TGTGCCAGCAGTGAAGCGTGGCAGGGTATGACTGAAGCTTTCTTT.

The table lists this clone with a count of one. The chain uses TRBV7-9 and TRBJ2-3; tentative D call: TRBD1 (5 bases). The CDR3 has 16 residues. CDR1 and CDR2 from the germline V gene are SEHNR and FQNEAQ (reference sequence). V lost 5 bases, J lost 0 bases, and 15 bases lay in between. The CDR3 loop reads CASSQLTETSTDTQYF. As DNA, the CDR3 is TGTGCCAGCAGCCAGCTGACAGAGACTAGCACAGATACGCAGTATTTT.

The chain combines TRBV4-3 with TRBJ2-7; weak D call: TRBD2 (6 bases). V lost 1 base to trimming and J lost 1 base, with 14 bases between them. The CDR3 length is 16 residues. In germline, CDR1 is LGHNA, CDR2 YSLEER. CDR3 DNA: TGCGCCAGCAGCCAAGGGGGCGGGCGGGATTCCTACGAGCAGTACTTC. It translates to CASSQGGGRDSYEQYF.